Presented here are 15 T cell receptor beta chains from one specimen sequenced in a study of ipilimumab plus nivolumab after autologous stem cell transplantation. TCRdb keeps only in-frame clones here, not all; method: immunoSEQ multiplex PCR. The data show some 9,800 clones, nearly 70% seen once. The sequencing used PBMCs, collected in a trial of ipilimumab plus nivolumab as post-transplant consolidation. These receptors were obtained from a female donor with multiple myeloma.

The chain joins TRBV19 to TRBJ2-7; maybe TRBD1 (6 bases). Deletions cut 3 bases from V and 5 bases from J, with 11 bases between. This CDR3 has 13 residues. CDR1 is LNHDA and CDR2 is SQIVND in the germline V gene (reference sequence). CDR3 residues: CASSMGAWDEQYF. CDR3 nucleotide sequence: TGTGCCAGTAGTATGGGGGCTTGGGACGAGCAGTACTTC.

This chain connects TRBV19 to TRBJ1-1; D unresolved. The CDR3 consists of 15 residues. Germline loops: CDR1 LNHDA, CDR2 SQIVND (reference sequence). Trimming stripped 1 base from V and 0 bases from J, with 9 bases between. The CDR3 is CASSIGAGLNTEAFF. CDR3 bases: TGTGCCAGTAGTATAGGCGCAGGCTTGAACACTGAAGCTTTCTTT. Supplemented by reference TRBV19 and TRBJ1-1, the full variable domain reads DGGITQSPKYLFRKEGQNVTLSCEQNLNHDAMYWYRQDPGQGLRLIYYSQIVNDFQKGDIAEGYSVSREKKESFPLTVTSAQKNPTAFYLCASSIGAGLNTEAFFGQGTRLTVV.

This clone showed up just once. The rearrangement joins TRBV9 to TRBJ2-5; either TRBD1 or TRBD2 may fit D (5 bases each). The CDR3 length is 14 residues. CDR1 is SGDLS and CDR2 is YYNGEE in the germline V gene. V was clipped by 4 bases and J by 11 bases, with 21 bases between them. CDR3 in amino acids: CASSPGQGMREQYF. The CDR3 DNA sequence: TGTGCCAGCAGCCCCGGTCAGGGAATGAGGGAGCAGTACTTC.

V is TRBV30 and J is TRBJ1-6; D not resolved. Trimming pared 3 bases from V and 11 bases from J, leaving 11 bases between. CDR3 size: 12 residues. Germline CDR1 GTSNPN, CDR2 SVGIG (reference sequence). CDR3 in amino acids: CAWRASRPPLHF. CDR3 coding DNA: TGTGCCTGGAGGGCCAGTCGGCCACCCCTCCACTTT. Using reference TRBV30 and TRBJ1-6 for the parts outside the CDR3, the full variable domain is SQTIHQWPATLVQPVGSPLSLECTVEGTSNPNLYWYRQAAGRGLQLLFYSVGIGQISSEVPQNLSASRPQDRQFILSSKKLLLSDSGFYLCAWRASRPPLHFGNGTRLTVT.

This clone was recorded a few times. The chain joins TRBV5-1 to TRBJ2-1; TRBD2 matches 11 bases. The CDR3 length is 14 residues. Germline V CDR1 and CDR2: SGHRS, YFSETQ. Trimming removed 6 bases from V and 8 bases from J; junction bases left unmatched: 7. CDR3 coding DNA: TGCGCCAGCAAACTAGCGGGAGCTATCGATGAGCAGTTCTTC. Its protein product is CASKLAGAIDEQFF.

In regard to this clone: Other DNA sequences in this sample translate to the same CDR3. The rearrangement uses TRBV27 and TRBJ2-1; unclear D gene. CDR3 length: 12 residues. The V end lost 2 bases, the J end lost 5 bases, and 4 bases lay between the germline ends. CDR1 and CDR2 (germline): MNHEY, SMNVEV (reference sequence). CDR3 sequence: CASSLPNNEQFF. The CDR3 DNA is TGTGCCAGCAGTTTACCGAACAATGAGCAGTTCTTC.

This chain uses TRBV5-8 with TRBJ2-7; TRBD1 is a possible D gene (6 bases). The CDR3 contains 12 residues. V was cut by 1 base and J by 5 bases, with 7 bases left in between. CDR1 SGHTS and CDR2 YDEGEE come from the germline V gene. CDR3 region: CASSLYRDEQYF. CDR3 DNA sequence: TGTGCCAGCAGCTTGTACAGGGACGAGCAGTACTTC.

This clone occurred once. The chain has TRBV27 and TRBJ1-4; D gene unclear. Germline V gene sequence: CDR1 MNHEY, CDR2 SMNVEV (reference sequence). This CDR3 spans 12 amino acids. The V gene lost 2 bases and the J gene lost 3 bases, with 1 base spanning the gap. CDR3 region: CASSLPNEKLFF. The CDR3 nucleotides are TGTGCCAGCAGTTTACCTAATGAAAAACTGTTTTTT.

J is TRBJ1-2 and V is TRBV5-6; D gene uncertain. The CDR3 is 13 amino acids. Trimming removed 0 bases from V and 7 bases from J, with 10 bases in between. The V gene's germline CDR1 is SGHDT and CDR2 YYEEEE. Here the CDR3 reads CASSLVAGFGYTF. CDR3 DNA sequence: TGTGCCAGCAGCTTGGTGGCCGGGTTTGGCTACACCTTC.

Only one count was recorded for this clone. V is TRBV2 and J is TRBJ2-2; D is ambiguous. This CDR3 has 14 amino acids. Germline lookup yields CDR1 SNHLY and CDR2 FYNNEI. V was pared by 6 bases and J by 4 bases, with 12 bases between. The CDR3 reads CASSDRRSTGELFF. CDR3 bases: TGTGCCAGCAGCGACCGGCGGTCCACCGGGGAGCTGTTTTTT.

A word on this clone: The conserved final phenylalanine or tryptophan is absent from the CDR3, which likely points to a read error. The CDR3: CASSYFASSQSRANVLTL. The CDR3 nucleotides read TGTGCCAGCAGCTATTTTGCCAGCTCACAAAGTCGGGCCAACGTCCTGACTTTA. The chain carries TRBV7-4 and TRBJ2-6; D unclear. The CDR3 extends over 18 amino acids. The germline V and J ends were trimmed by 4 bases and 5 bases, with 21 bases remaining between them. Germline values: CDR1 SGHVT, CDR2 SQSDAQ.

V gene TRBV28 combines with J gene TRBJ2-7; TRBD1 agrees at 8 bases. The junction had 4 bases not matched to a gene; V was cut back by 5 bases and J by 4 bases. The CDR3 extends over 13 amino acids. Looked up from germline, CDR1 is MDHEN and CDR2 is SYDVKM. CDR3 in amino acids: CASSPGQGYEQYF. CDR3 nucleotides: TGTGCCAGCAGTCCTGGACAGGGTTACGAGCAGTACTTC.

V and J are TRBV30 and TRBJ2-5; a possible D gene is TRBD1 (5 bases). The CDR3 extends over 14 amino acids. V was trimmed by 3 bases and J by 2 bases, leaving 13 bases between them. Per germline, CDR1 GTSNPN and CDR2 SVGIG (reference sequence). Here the CDR3 DNA reads TGTGCCTGGAGACACAGGACGATTCAAGAGACCCAGTACTTC. Protein sequence: CAWRHRTIQETQYF.

This clone was observed a few times. The chain recombines TRBV7-8 with TRBJ2-1; weak D call: TRBD1 (6 bases). Germline CDR1 SGHVS, CDR2 FQNEAQ. The CDR3 consists of 12 residues. V gave up 5 bases and J gave up 13 bases, with 15 bases separating them. CDR3 amino acids: CASSANRVYQFF. The CDR3 DNA is TGTGCCAGCAGCGCAAACAGGGTCTATCAGTTCTTC.

V gene TRBV7-2 combines with J gene TRBJ1-2, with D uncertain. CDR1 is SGHTA, CDR2 FQGNSA, per germline. Trimming left V 2 bases short and J 7 bases short, with 11 bases between. The CDR3 is made up of 13 amino acids. The CDR3 loop is CASSLISQSGYTF. The CDR3 DNA is TGTGCCAGCAGCTTAATTTCGCAGAGTGGCTACACCTTC.